A single sample gave rise to the 15 T cell receptor beta chains below, sequenced in a study of CD8 T cells in Susac syndrome. RNA, at roughly 0.5 to 1 ug, was reverse transcribed with random hexamers. MiXCR was run by TCRdb on the immunoSEQ multiplex PCR reads, yielding one entry per CDR3 protein. The top ten clones hold over 0.07% of a sample with some 120,000 distinct CDR3 sequences, around 94% of them seen once. The sequenced material came from CD4+ T cells from PBMCs. All receptors come from a human donor in good health.

V and J are TRBV6-2 or TRBV6-3 and TRBJ2-7; D may be TRBD2 (6 bases). This CDR3 has 13 amino acids. Trimming cost V 7 bases and J 6 bases, with 16 bases left between them. The germline gives CDR1 MNHEY, CDR2 SVGEGT. CDR3 sequence (DNA): TGTGCCAGCAATCCGGGAGCTGAACGCGAGCAGTACTTC. Amino acids: CASNPGAEREQYF.

This clonotype was found a few times. The rearrangement uses TRBV30 and TRBJ1-1; D perhaps matches TRBD1 (6 bases). Trimming took off 5 bases at V and 2 bases at J, with 9 bases between the two ends. Germline values: CDR1 GTSNPN, CDR2 SVGIG (reference sequence). The CDR3 spans 12 residues. The CDR3 sequence: CAWGQTNTEAFF. CDR3 coding DNA: TGTGCCTGGGGACAGACAAACACTGAAGCTTTCTTT. The full variable domain, completed using reference TRBV30 and TRBJ1-1, is SQTIHQWPATLVQPVGSPLSLECTVEGTSNPNLYWYRQAAGRGLQLLFYSVGIGQISSEVPQNLSASRPQDRQFILSSKKLLLSDSGFYLCAWGQTNTEAFFGQGTRLTVV.

This clonotype came up once. V and J are TRBV6-2 or TRBV6-3 and TRBJ2-4; weak D call: TRBD2 (7 bases). CDR1 and CDR2 (germline): MNHEY, SVGEGT. V was cut by 3 bases and J by 11 bases, with 11 bases left in between. This CDR3 spans 12 amino acids. CDR3 coding DNA: TGTGCCAGCAGTTATCGGGGGGCTCTTCAGTACTTC. It encodes CASSYRGALQYF.

This rearrangement joins TRBV6-1 to TRBJ1-2; TRBD1 agrees at 8 bases. Per germline, CDR1 MNHNS and CDR2 SASEGT. Trimming removed 4 bases from V and 4 bases from J; junction bases left unmatched: 5. The CDR3 is 14 amino acids. The DNA of the CDR3 is TGTGCCAGCAGTGCGGACAGGGCCTTCTATGGCTACACCTTC. Translation: CASSADRAFYGYTF.

The chain links TRBV4-1 to TRBJ2-7, with D possibly being TRBD1 or TRBD2 (5 bases each). This CDR3 has 14 residues. V was pared by 2 bases and J by 4 bases, with 12 bases between. CDR1 is MGHRA and CDR2 is YSYEKL in the germline V gene. CDR3 coding DNA: TGCGCCAGCAGCCAACCTGTCGAGGGGTACGAGCAGTACTTC. Amino acid sequence: CASSQPVEGYEQYF.

V gene TRBV7-2 combines with J gene TRBJ2-7; either TRBD1 or TRBD2 may fit D (5 bases each). Trimming left V 6 bases short and J 4 bases short, with 16 bases between. This CDR3 is 14 amino acids long. The germline gives CDR1 SGHTA, CDR2 FQGNSA. CDR3 DNA: TGTGCCAGCAGATACGGGGCCTTCGATTACGAGCAGTACTTC. Protein product: CASRYGAFDYEQYF.

J is TRBJ2-1 and V is TRBV4-1, with D perhaps TRBD2 (6 bases). Trimming removed 1 base at V and 3 bases at J, with 13 bases between. The CDR3 extends over 16 amino acids. Germline CDR1 reads MGHRA; CDR2 reads YSYEKL. The CDR3 DNA is TGCGCCAGCAGCCAAGGCCACCCCGGGAGCTACAATGAGCAGTTCTTC. It encodes CASSQGHPGSYNEQFF.

The J gene is TRBJ1-1, the V gene TRBV15; no firm D call. From germline, CDR1 is LNHNV and CDR2 YYDKDF (reference sequence). The CDR3 totals 14 residues. Trimming removed 0 bases at V and 1 base at J, with 6 bases between. CDR3 region: CATSRDRANTEAFF. CDR3 coding DNA: TGTGCCACCAGCAGAGACCGGGCGAACACTGAAGCTTTCTTT.

CDR3 protein: CSAHSWISYNEQFF. The CDR3 nucleotides read TGCAGTGCTCACTCATGGATCTCCTACAATGAGCAGTTCTTC. The V gene is TRBV20-1, the J gene TRBJ2-1; D not resolved. Germline V CDR1 and CDR2: DFQATT, SNEGSKA (reference sequence). The CDR3 spans 14 residues. Trimming cost V 5 bases and J 0 bases, with 11 bases left between them.

The chain employs TRBV21-1 and TRBJ2-7; the table's D gene call, TRBD2, was not cross checked with the DNA. TRBV21-1 is a recognized pseudogene. The CDR3 has 16 amino acids. The CDR3 loop reads CASSKGPTLGAYEQYF. Here the CDR3 DNA reads TGTGCCAGCAGCAAGGGCCCCACTCTGGGCGCCTACGAGCAGTACTTC.

V usage is TRBV19 and J usage is TRBJ2-7; TRBD1 matches 8 bases. Germline V CDR1 and CDR2: LNHDA, SQIVND (reference sequence). The CDR3 sequence is 14 residues long. V lost 7 bases to trimming and J lost 6 bases; unmatched junction nucleotides: 11. CDR3 DNA: TGTGCCAGTACGGCCGACAGGGGCAAGGGCGAGCAGTACTTC. Protein product: CASTADRGKGEQYF.

The DNA of the CDR3 is TGTGCCAGCAGCGCCGACAGGGGAGATACGCAGTATTTT. Translated: CASSADRGDTQYF. The rearrangement joins TRBV7-2 to TRBJ2-3; 8 bases agree with TRBD1. The CDR3 covers 13 residues. J gave up 5 bases and V 5 bases, and 3 bases lay outside the gene matches. From germline, CDR1 is SGHTA and CDR2 FQGNSA.

V usage is TRBV15 and J usage is TRBJ1-5; D remains ambiguous. The CDR3 consists of 14 residues. The V gene lost 4 bases and the J gene lost 7 bases, with 14 bases spanning the gap. CDR1 and CDR2 from the germline V gene are LNHNV and YYDKDF (reference sequence). Here the CDR3 reads CATSTQEGPQPQHF. The CDR3 nucleotides read TGTGCCACCAGCACCCAGGAAGGACCGCAGCCCCAGCATTTT.

Only one count was recorded for this clonotype. The V and J genes are TRBV11-2 and TRBJ2-7; 13 positions agree with TRBD2. The trim removed 5 bases at V and 7 bases at J, leaving 8 bases unmatched. This CDR3 is built from 15 residues. Germline V gives CDR1 SGHAT, CDR2 FQNNGV. The CDR3 DNA follows: TGTGCCAGCAGCAACCGGACTAGCGGGAGCGGTGAGCAGTACTTC. Translated, it gives CASSNRTSGSGEQYF.

The V and J genes are TRBV5-1 and TRBJ1-1; no firm D call. Germline CDR1 SGHRS, CDR2 YFSETQ. The CDR3 length is 14 residues. V lost 4 bases to trimming and J lost 4 bases, with 14 bases between them. The CDR3: CASSEASGGTEAFF. CDR3 coding DNA: TGCGCCAGCAGCGAGGCGAGTGGCGGCACTGAAGCTTTCTTT. Complete variable domain (other parts from reference TRBV5-1 and TRBJ1-1): KAGVTQTPRYLIKTRGQQVTLSCSPISGHRSVSWYQQTPGQGLQFLFEYFSETQRNKGNFPGRFSGRQFSNSRSEMNVSTLELGDSALYLCASSEASGGTEAFFGQGTRLTVV.